Included here is one T cell receptor beta chain sequence, with context. These data originate in a study of blood T cells in healthy people across ages. Alongside a J-beta primer mix, a sample-barcoded 5' primer served in a second PCR lasting roughly 6 to 12 cycles. TCRdb re-called the 5' RACE reads with MiXCR, one entry per CDR3 protein. The sample lists roughly 1.4 million distinct CDR3 sequences, roughly 64% occurring once. Germline lookup yields CDR1 SGHRS and CDR2 YFSETQ. This CDR3 region has 13 residues. V was cut by 6 bases and J by 5 bases, with 12 bases left in between. This sequence originates from a man between 18 and 29 years old in good health. Sample: blood. This chain links TRBV5-1 with TRBJ2-1; TRBD1 is a possible D gene (6 bases). The CDR3 region has the DNA TGCGCCAGCACTGGACAGAATGACAATGAGCAGTTCTTC. Amino acids: CASTGQNDNEQFF.